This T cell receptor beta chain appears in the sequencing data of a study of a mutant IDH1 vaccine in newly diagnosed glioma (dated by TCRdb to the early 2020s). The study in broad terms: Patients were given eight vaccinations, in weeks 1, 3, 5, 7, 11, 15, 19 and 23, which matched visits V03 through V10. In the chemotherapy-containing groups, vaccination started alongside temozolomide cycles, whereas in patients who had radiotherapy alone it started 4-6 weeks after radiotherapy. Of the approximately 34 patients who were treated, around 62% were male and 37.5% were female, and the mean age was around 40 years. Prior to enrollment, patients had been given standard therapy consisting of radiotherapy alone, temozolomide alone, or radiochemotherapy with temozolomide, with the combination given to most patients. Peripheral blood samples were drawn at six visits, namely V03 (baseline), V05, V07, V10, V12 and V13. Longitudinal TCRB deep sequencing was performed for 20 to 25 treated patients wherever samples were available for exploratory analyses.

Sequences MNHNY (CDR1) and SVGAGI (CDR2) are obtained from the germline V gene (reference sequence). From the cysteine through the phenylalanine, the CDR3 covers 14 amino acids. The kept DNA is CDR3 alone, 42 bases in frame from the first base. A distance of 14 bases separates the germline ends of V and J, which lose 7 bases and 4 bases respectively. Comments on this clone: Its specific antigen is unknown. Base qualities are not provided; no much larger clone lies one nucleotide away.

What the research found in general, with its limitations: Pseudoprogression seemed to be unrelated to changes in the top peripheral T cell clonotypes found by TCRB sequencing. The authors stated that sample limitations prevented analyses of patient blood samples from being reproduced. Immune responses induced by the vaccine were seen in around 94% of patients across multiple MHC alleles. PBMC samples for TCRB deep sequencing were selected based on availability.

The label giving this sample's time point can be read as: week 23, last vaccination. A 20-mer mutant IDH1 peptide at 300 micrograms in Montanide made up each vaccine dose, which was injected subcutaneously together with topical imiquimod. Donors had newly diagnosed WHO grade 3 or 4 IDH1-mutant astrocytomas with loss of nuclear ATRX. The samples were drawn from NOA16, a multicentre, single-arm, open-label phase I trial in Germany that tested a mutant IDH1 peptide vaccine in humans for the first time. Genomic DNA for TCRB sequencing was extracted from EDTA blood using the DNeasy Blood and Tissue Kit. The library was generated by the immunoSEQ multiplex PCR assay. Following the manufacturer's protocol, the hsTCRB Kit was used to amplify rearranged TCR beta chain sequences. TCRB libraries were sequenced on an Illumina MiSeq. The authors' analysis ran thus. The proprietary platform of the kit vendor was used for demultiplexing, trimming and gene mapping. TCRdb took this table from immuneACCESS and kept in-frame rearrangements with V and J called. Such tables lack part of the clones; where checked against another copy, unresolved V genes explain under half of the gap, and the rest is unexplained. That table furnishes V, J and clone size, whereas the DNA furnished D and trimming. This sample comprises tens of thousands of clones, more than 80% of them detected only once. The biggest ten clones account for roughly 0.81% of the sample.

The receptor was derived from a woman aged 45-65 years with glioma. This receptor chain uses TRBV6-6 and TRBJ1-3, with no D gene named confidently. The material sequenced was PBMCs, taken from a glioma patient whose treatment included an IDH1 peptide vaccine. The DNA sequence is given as TGTGCCAGCACCTCGGAAGGGTCGGGAAACACCATATATTTT. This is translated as CASTSEGSGNTIYF.